The 5 T cell receptor beta chains listed next were all sequenced from one sample in a study of shared clonotypes between healthy human individuals. It was CD45RO-negative cells, positively selected for CCR7, that made up naive CD8 cells, with terminally differentiated effector memory CD45RA+ cells excluded. The method was immunoSEQ multiplex PCR; TCRdb's version includes in-frame clones alone and lacks a portion of them. The sample carries hundreds of thousands of clones, around 93% recorded once. The sample consisted of naive CD8+ T cells sorted from blood. The receptors were sampled from a man aged 25-45 years in good health.

The J gene is TRBJ2-4, the V gene TRBV2; D perhaps matches TRBD1 (5 bases). The CDR3 covers 15 residues. The V gene lost 8 bases and the J gene lost 0 bases, with 14 bases spanning the gap. Looked up from germline, CDR1 is SNHLY and CDR2 is FYNNEI. CDR3 sequence (DNA): TGTGCCAGCTACCGCCCCCAGGGAGCCAAAAACATTCAGTACTTC. It codes for CASYRPQGAKNIQYF.

Note on this clone: Other DNA sequences in the sample encode the same CDR3. The CDR3 region has the DNA TGTGCCAGCAGCTCCGGGGGAAATGAGCAGTTCTTC. Translated, it gives CASSSGGNEQFF. This chain uses TRBV7-9 with TRBJ2-1; TRBD2 is a possible D gene (6 bases). The CDR3 is made up of 12 amino acids. The V end was cut by 4 bases, the J end by 7 bases, with 8 bases between. The germline V gene encodes CDR1 SEHNR and CDR2 FQNEAQ (reference sequence).

This chain links TRBV29-1 with TRBJ1-1; D call uncertain. CDR3 length: 13 residues. V gave up 6 bases and J gave up 4 bases, with 15 bases separating them. From germline, CDR1 is SQVTM and CDR2 ANQGSEA. CDR3 sequence reads: CSVVTSLGTEAFF. The CDR3 DNA follows: TGCAGCGTCGTTACATCCTTGGGCACTGAAGCTTTCTTT. The full variable domain, with the rest looked up from reference TRBV29-1 and TRBJ1-1, is SAVISQKPSRDICQRGTSLTIQCQVDSQVTMMFWYRQQPGQSLTLIATANQGSEATYESGFVIDKFPISRPNLTFSTLTVSNMSPEDSSIYLCSVVTSLGTEAFFGQGTRLTVV.

This chain uses TRBV10-3 with TRBJ2-1; 8 positions match TRBD1. V gave up 6 bases and J gave up 4 bases; unmatched junction bases: 14. Per the germline V gene, CDR1 is ENHRY and CDR2 is SYGVKD. The CDR3 has 17 residues. The CDR3 coding sequence is TGTGCCATCAGCCTTGGACAGGGAGAAGATTCTTACAATGAGCAGTTCTTC. The encoded protein is CAISLGQGEDSYNEQFF.

The chain has TRBV4-2 and TRBJ2-1; 8 bases fit TRBD1. Germline CDR1 reads LGHNA; CDR2 reads YNFKEQ. V lost 2 bases to trimming and J lost 5 bases; unmatched junction nucleotides: 5. The CDR3 runs 15 residues. Here the CDR3 reads CASSQIGTGHNEQFF. CDR3 nucleotide sequence: TGTGCCAGCAGCCAAATCGGGACAGGCCACAATGAGCAGTTCTTC.